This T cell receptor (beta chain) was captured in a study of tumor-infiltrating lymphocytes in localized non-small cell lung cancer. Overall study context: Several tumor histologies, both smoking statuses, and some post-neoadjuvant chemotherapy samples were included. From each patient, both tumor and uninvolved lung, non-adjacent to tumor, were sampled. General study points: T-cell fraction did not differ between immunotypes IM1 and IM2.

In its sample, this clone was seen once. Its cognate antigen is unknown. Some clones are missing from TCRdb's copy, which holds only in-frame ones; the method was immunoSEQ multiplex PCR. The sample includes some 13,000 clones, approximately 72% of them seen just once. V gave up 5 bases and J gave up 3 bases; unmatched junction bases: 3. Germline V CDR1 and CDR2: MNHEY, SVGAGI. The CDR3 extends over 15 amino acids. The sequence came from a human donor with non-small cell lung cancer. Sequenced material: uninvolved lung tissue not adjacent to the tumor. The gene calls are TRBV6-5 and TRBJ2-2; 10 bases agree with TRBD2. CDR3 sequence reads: CASSLAGDYTGELFF. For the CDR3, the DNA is TGTGCCAGCAGTCTAGCGGGGGATTACACCGGGGAGCTGTTTTTT.